Listed here are 18 T cell receptor beta chains from one sample, sequenced in a study of blood T cell repertoires in COVID-19. This table comes from immunoSEQ multiplex PCR, and its TCRdb copy is limited to in-frame clones, with some not included. The profile covers roughly 250,000 clones, with more than 70% appearing a single time and 0.95% to 1.5% taken by the ten largest. Sequencing input: PBMCs or T cells enriched from blood (not recorded which). All receptors come from a woman aged 40-49 years with acute COVID-19.

The chain is built from TRBV5-1 and TRBJ1-2, with 8 bases fitting TRBD1. The CDR3 totals 15 residues. Germline assignment: CDR1 SGHRS and CDR2 YFSETQ. J lost 2 bases, V lost 4 bases, and 7 bases had no gene match. The CDR3 here is CASSPRTGQNYGYTF. The DNA of the CDR3 is TGCGCCAGCAGCCCGAGGACAGGGCAGAACTATGGCTACACCTTC.

The gene calls are TRBV5-1 and TRBJ2-1; maybe TRBD2 (6 bases). Germline V gives CDR1 SGHRS, CDR2 YFSETQ. The V gene lost 4 bases and the J gene lost 8 bases, with 19 bases spanning the gap. The CDR3 sequence is 15 residues long. The CDR3 protein is CASSPPTGSWDEQFF. DNA of the CDR3: TGCGCCAGCAGCCCCCCCACCGGGAGTTGGGATGAGCAGTTCTTC.

The chain joins TRBV28 to TRBJ1-4, with D possibly TRBD1 on 5 matching bases. Germline CDR1 MDHEN, CDR2 SYDVKM. This CDR3 comprises 14 residues. With 1 base removed from V and 7 bases from J, the gap between germline ends came to 10 bases. The CDR3 is CASSLSGGSEKLFF. For the CDR3, the DNA is TGTGCCAGCAGTTTATCGGGGGGGAGTGAAAAACTGTTTTTT.

V and J are TRBV21-1 and TRBJ2-1; TRBD2, the D gene given by the table, was not confirmed from the DNA. TRBV21-1 is a known pseudogene. This CDR3 region has 19 residues. The CDR3 region is CASSTSTRSLASSYNEQFF. CDR3 DNA sequence: TGTGCCAGCAGCACTTCAACTCGATCCCTAGCGAGCTCCTACAATGAGCAGTTCTTC.

This chain joins TRBV5-1 and TRBJ1-1; D not resolved. The CDR3 extends over 15 amino acids. Germline CDR1 is SGHRS and CDR2 is YFSETQ. Trimming removed 0 bases at V and 0 bases at J, with 9 bases between. CDR3 sequence: CASSLDGRMNTEAFF. The CDR3 DNA reads TGCGCCAGCAGCTTGGATGGCCGAATGAACACTGAAGCTTTCTTT. The whole variable domain, filled in from reference TRBV5-1 and TRBJ1-1, reads KAGVTQTPRYLIKTRGQQVTLSCSPISGHRSVSWYQQTPGQGLQFLFEYFSETQRNKGNFPGRFSGRQFSNSRSEMNVSTLELGDSALYLCASSLDGRMNTEAFFGQGTRLTVV.

This CDR3 is CASSLVSLGYNSPLHF. CDR3 DNA sequence: TGTGCCAGCAGCTTAGTGTCTCTCGGCTATAATTCACCCCTCCACTTT. The chain uses TRBV7-2 and TRBJ1-6; D gene unclear. Trimming took off 1 base at V and 3 bases at J, with 10 bases between the two ends. The CDR3 length is 16 residues. CDR1 and CDR2 (germline): SGHTA, FQGNSA.

V gene TRBV25-1 combines with J gene TRBJ1-6, with D possibly matching TRBD1 (5 bases). Germline CDR1 is MGHDK and CDR2 is SYGVNS. Deletions cut 1 base from V and 8 bases from J, with 12 bases between. This CDR3 is 15 amino acids long. The CDR3 DNA sequence: TGTGCCAGCAGTGAATCTTCTTGGGGGGATTCACCCCTCCACTTT. As protein: CASSESSWGDSPLHF.

This chain uses TRBV10-2 with TRBJ2-7; 9 bases line up with TRBD1. Germline V gene data show CDR1 as WSHSY and CDR2 as SAAADI. The length of the CDR3 is 16 residues. The J segment lost 4 bases and the V segment lost 6 bases, leaving 13 bases of the junction unmatched. CDR3 sequence (DNA): TGCGCCAGCAGCCACCTCCCCGGGACAGGGACGTACGAGCAGTACTTC. It specifies CASSHLPGTGTYEQYF.

This CDR3 is CASSYARYNRGALTEAFF. The CDR3, as DNA: TGTGCCAGCAGCTACGCAAGATACAACAGGGGTGCTCTGACTGAAGCTTTCTTT. The chain employs TRBV5-4 and TRBJ1-1, with TRBD1 matching over 7 bases. CDR1 and CDR2 (germline): SGHNT, YYREEE (reference sequence). J lost 5 bases, V lost 3 bases, and 19 bases had no gene match. This CDR3 spans 18 amino acids.

The chain employs TRBV5-6 and TRBJ1-1, with D possibly being TRBD1 (5 bases). The CDR3 is made up of 15 amino acids. Trimming cost V 4 bases and J 7 bases, with 20 bases left between them. Germline CDR1 and CDR2: SGHDT and YYEEEE. The CDR3 nucleotides are TGTGCCAGCAGCCGAGCACTCTCGTCAGGGATTGAAGCTTTCTTT. Translated, it gives CASSRALSSGIEAFF.

V and J are TRBV9 and TRBJ2-2; tentative D call: TRBD2 (6 bases). The CDR3 spans 17 residues. Germline V CDR1 and CDR2: SGDLS, YYNGEE. Trimming took 4 bases from V and 0 from J, leaving 16 bases between them. The CDR3 DNA reads as TGTGCCAGCAGCCCCCACGGGAGTTACGCGAACACCGGGGAGCTGTTTTTT. This translates into CASSPHGSYANTGELFF.

The chain recombines TRBV27 with TRBJ2-7; the match to TRBD2 covers 7 bases. Germline V CDR1 and CDR2: MNHEY, SMNVEV (reference sequence). The CDR3 spans 13 residues. The junction had 8 bases not matched to a gene; V was cut back by 8 bases and J by 4 bases. In nucleotides, the CDR3 is TGTGCCAGCGGCTTCGGGGGGATATACGAGCAGTACTTC. Protein sequence: CASGFGGIYEQYF.

CDR3 sequence reads: CASSLGAAGDPTDTQYF. CDR3 bases: TGTGCCAGCAGCTTAGGGGCCGCAGGGGACCCCACAGATACGCAGTATTTT. This chain links TRBV7-9 with TRBJ2-3; perhaps TRBD1 as D (6 bases). The germline CDR1 and CDR2 sequences are SEHNR and FQNEAQ (reference sequence). This CDR3 comprises 17 residues. The ends were cut back, 1 base at V and 2 bases at J, with 16 bases in the middle.

The gene calls are TRBV19 and TRBJ1-4; 8 nucleotides line up with TRBD1. Trimming cost V 6 bases and J 2 bases; bases outside gene matches: 5. Per germline, CDR1 LNHDA and CDR2 SQIVND (reference sequence). This CDR3 spans 15 amino acids. The CDR3 reads CASRQGARTNEKLFF. The CDR3, as DNA: TGTGCCAGTAGGCAGGGGGCGCGGACTAATGAAAAACTGTTTTTT.

The gene calls are TRBV5-1 and TRBJ2-7, with D tentatively TRBD2 (6 bases). This CDR3 comprises 13 residues. CDR1 and CDR2 (germline): SGHRS, YFSETQ. V lost 0 bases and J lost 4, with 8 bases in between. The CDR3 DNA reads TGCGCCAGCAGCTTGGGGGACTTATACGAGCAGTACTTC. Translation: CASSLGDLYEQYF.

This clone was recorded once. The chain uses TRBV4-1 and TRBJ1-5; the D is unclear. V was cut by 0 bases and J by 0 bases, with 9 bases left in between. The CDR3 has 16 amino acids. The germline CDR1 and CDR2 sequences are MGHRA and YSYEKL. Written as DNA, the CDR3 is TGCGCCAGCAGCCAAGATAGGGAGTATAGCAATCAGCCCCAGCATTTT. Translation gives CASSQDREYSNQPQHF.

CDR3 DNA: TGTGCCAGCAGCCAAGGGGTTCTAGCGGGAGGGCCGTCGGATGAGCAGTTCTTC. Translation: CASSQGVLAGGPSDEQFF. The chain has TRBV3-1 (or the pseudogene TRBV3-2) and TRBJ2-1; the match to TRBD2 covers 12 bases. V gave up 1 base and J gave up 8 bases; unmatched junction bases: 12. This CDR3 is 18 amino acids long. CDR1 is LGHDT, CDR2 YNNKEL, per germline (reference sequence).

The chain couples TRBV28 to TRBJ1-5; TRBD1 aligns across 11 bases. CDR1 and CDR2 (germline): MDHEN, SYDVKM. The V segment lost 2 bases and the J segment 5 bases; nucleotides outside the gene matches: 2. The length of the CDR3 is 15 residues. For the CDR3, the DNA is TGTGCCAGCAGTTTAGGGACAGGGGGTCATCAGCCCCAGCATTTT. It codes for CASSLGTGGHQPQHF. The full variable domain, with the rest looked up from reference TRBV28 and TRBJ1-5, is DVKVTQSSRYLVKRTGEKVFLECVQDMDHENMFWYRQDPGLGLRLIYFSYDVKMKEKGDIPEGYSVSREKKERFSLILESASTNQTSMYLCASSLGTGGHQPQHFGDGTRLSIL.